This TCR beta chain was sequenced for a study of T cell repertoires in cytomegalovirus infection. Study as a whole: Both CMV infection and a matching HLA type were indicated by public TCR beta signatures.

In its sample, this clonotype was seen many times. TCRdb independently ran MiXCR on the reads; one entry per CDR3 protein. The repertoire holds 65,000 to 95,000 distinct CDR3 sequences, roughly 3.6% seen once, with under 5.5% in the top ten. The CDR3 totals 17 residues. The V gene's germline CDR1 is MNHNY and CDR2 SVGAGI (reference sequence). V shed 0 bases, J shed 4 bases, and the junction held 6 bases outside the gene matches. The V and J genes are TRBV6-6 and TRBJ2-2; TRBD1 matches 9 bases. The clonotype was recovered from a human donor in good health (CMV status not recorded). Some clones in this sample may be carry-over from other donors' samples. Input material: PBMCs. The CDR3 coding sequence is TGTGCCAGCAGTTACTCTCCGGGACAGGGAGCCACCGGGGAGCTGTTTTTT. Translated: CASSYSPGQGATGELFF.